This T cell receptor beta chain is drawn from a study of blood T cells in healthy people across ages. A second roughly 6 to 12 cycle PCR used barcoded and J-beta primers. In TCRdb, the 5' RACE reads were re-called with MiXCR into one record per CDR3 protein. The table records 1,300,000 or so distinct CDR3 sequences, 45% to 70% of them present only once. Regarding the study as a whole: Researchers deemed the diversity estimates from one million T cells underestimates.

A word on this clonotype: Its antigen is undetermined.

No fewer than 5.5 micrograms of total RNA were isolated from every sample. Germline assignment: CDR1 DFQATT and CDR2 SNEGSKA (reference sequence). This CDR3 contains 13 residues. V was pared by 0 bases and J by 8 bases, with 13 bases between. The gene calls are TRBV20-1 and TRBJ1-1; no definite D call. The TCR was taken from a young man in good health. The sequenced material came from blood. The CDR3 coding sequence is TGCAGTGCTAGAGATCCGGGGTCCGTAGAAGCTTTCTTT. It encodes CSARDPGSVEAFF.